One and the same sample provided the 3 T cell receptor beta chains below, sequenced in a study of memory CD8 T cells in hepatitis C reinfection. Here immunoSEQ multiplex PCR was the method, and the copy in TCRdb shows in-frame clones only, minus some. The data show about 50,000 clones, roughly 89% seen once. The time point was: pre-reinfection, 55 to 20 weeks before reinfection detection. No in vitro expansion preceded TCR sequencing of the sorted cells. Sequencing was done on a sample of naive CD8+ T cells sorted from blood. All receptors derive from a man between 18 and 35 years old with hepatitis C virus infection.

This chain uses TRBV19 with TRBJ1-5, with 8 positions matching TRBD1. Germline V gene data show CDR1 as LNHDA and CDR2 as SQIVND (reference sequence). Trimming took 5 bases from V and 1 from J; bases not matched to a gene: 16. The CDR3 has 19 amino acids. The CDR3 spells CASSSRQGTMLDSNQPQHF. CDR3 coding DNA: TGTGCCAGTAGTTCCCGACAGGGGACGATGCTTGACAGCAATCAGCCCCAGCATTTT.

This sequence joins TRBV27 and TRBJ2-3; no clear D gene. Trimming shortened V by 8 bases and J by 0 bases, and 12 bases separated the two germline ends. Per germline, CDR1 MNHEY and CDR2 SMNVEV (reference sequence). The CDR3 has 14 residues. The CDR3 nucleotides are TGTGCCAGCCAAGAAGATACTAGCACAGATACGCAGTATTTT. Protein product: CASQEDTSTDTQYF.

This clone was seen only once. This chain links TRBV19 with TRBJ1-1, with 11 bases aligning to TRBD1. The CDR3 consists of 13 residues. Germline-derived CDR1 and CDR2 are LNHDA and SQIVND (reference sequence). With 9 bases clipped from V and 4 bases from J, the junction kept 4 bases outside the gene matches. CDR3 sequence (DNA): TGTGCCAGCAGGGACAGGGGGAGCACTGAAGCTTTCTTT. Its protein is CASRDRGSTEAFF. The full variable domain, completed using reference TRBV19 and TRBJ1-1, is DGGITQSPKYLFRKEGQNVTLSCEQNLNHDAMYWYRQDPGQGLRLIYYSQIVNDFQKGDIAEGYSVSREKKESFPLTVTSAQKNPTAFYLCASRDRGSTEAFFGQGTRLTVV.